This T cell receptor (beta chain) was identified during a study of blood T cell repertoires in COVID-19. Study-wide background: In each case, the material was cDNA or gDNA derived from T cells, B-cell-depleted T cells, or PBMCs.

In the original workflow: Amplification of reference gene primers provided the estimated nucleated cell counts. The repertoire was sequenced with immunoSEQ multiplex PCR; TCRdb's copy has only in-frame clones and lacks some. Clone size and the V and J calls come from that table; the DNA yielded D and trimming. This sample has 150,000 to 200,000 clones, with around nine tenths found just once. The V end lost 8 bases, the J end lost 1 base, and 18 bases lay between the germline ends. CDR3 size: 17 residues. Germline V gene sequence: CDR1 SNHLY, CDR2 FYNNEI. This clone was detected a few times. This chain uses TRBV2 with TRBJ2-6, with TRBD2 as a possible D gene (5 bases). This sequence originates from a man between 65 and 85 years old with active or convalescent COVID-19. Input material: peripheral blood. This CDR3 reads CASSFGVRPSGANVLTF. CDR3 nucleotide sequence: TGTGCCAGCTCATTCGGGGTTCGACCGTCTGGGGCCAACGTCCTGACTTTC. Using reference TRBV2 and TRBJ2-6 for the parts outside the CDR3, the full variable domain is EPEVTQTPSHQVTQMGQEVILRCVPISNHLYFYWYRQILGQKVEFLVSFYNNEISEKSEIFDDQFSVERPDGSNFTLKIRSTKLEDSAMYFCASSFGVRPSGANVLTFGAGSRLTVL.